Following are 10 T cell receptor beta chains from one sample sequenced in a study of prognosis after radiotherapy for stage I lung cancer. Two-round multiplex PCR on genomic DNA was the method by which TCR beta CDR3 was amplified. Primers targeting each individual TRBV and TRBJ gene were applied in first-round PCR. TCRdb independently ran MiXCR on the multiplex PCR reads; one entry per CDR3 protein. The sample holds around 26,000 distinct CDR3 sequences, more than 35% seen once. The sequences come from PBMCs, collected before or after stereotactic body radiation therapy (not recorded which). The origin of the receptors is a donor aged 50 or older with non-small cell lung cancer.

This clonotype was counted at least ten times. The chain uses TRBV27 and TRBJ2-5; no firm D call. Germline V lookup: CDR1 MNHEY, CDR2 SMNVEV (reference sequence). The V gene lost 2 bases and the J gene lost 4 bases, with 8 bases spanning the gap. The CDR3 covers 13 residues. The CDR3 spells CASSLPGAETQYF. CDR3 nucleotides: TGTGCCAGCAGTTTACCCGGCGCAGAGACCCAGTACTTC.

The sample holds many counts of this clonotype. The chain has TRBV12-3 or TRBV12-4 and TRBJ2-3, with 9 bases that match TRBD2. The J segment lost 4 bases and the V segment lost 6 bases, leaving 11 bases of the junction unmatched. The CDR3 is 16 amino acids. CDR3 nucleotide sequence: TGTGCCAGCAGCCTGTTAGCGGGAGATTTCTCAGATACGCAGTATTTT. Protein sequence: CASSLLAGDFSDTQYF.

This clonotype was seen repeatedly, ten times or more. This chain uses TRBV5-1 with TRBJ2-7; the match to TRBD1 covers 9 bases. The V segment lost 2 bases and the J segment 0 bases; nucleotides outside the gene matches: 6. The CDR3 loop spans 16 amino acids. In germline, CDR1 is SGHRS, CDR2 YFSETQ. For the CDR3, the DNA is TGCGCCAGCAGCTTCACCGGGACAGGGATCTCCTACGAGCAGTACTTC. It specifies CASSFTGTGISYEQYF.

This clonotype was seen ten or more times. The chain combines TRBV5-6 with TRBJ2-7, with 8 bases fitting TRBD1. Germline V gene lookup returns CDR1 SGHDT and CDR2 YYEEEE. The CDR3 consists of 11 residues. The J segment lost 12 bases and the V segment lost 4 bases, leaving 6 bases of the junction unmatched. CDR3 DNA: TGTGCCAGCAGCCGCGGACAGGGCACGTACTTC. This sequence encodes CASSRGQGTYF.

This chain uses TRBV7-2 with TRBJ2-3, with TRBD2 as a possible D gene (5 bases). V lost 1 base, J lost 3 bases, and 14 bases lay in between. Germline V gene lookup returns CDR1 SGHTA and CDR2 FQGNSA. The CDR3 sequence is 16 residues long. The CDR3: CASSLGRGWMTDTQYF. Written as DNA, the CDR3 is TGTGCCAGCAGCTTAGGAAGAGGGTGGATGACAGATACGCAGTATTTT.

This clonotype was picked up many times. In DNA, the CDR3 is TGTGCCAGTAGCTCTCCGATGCGGGAGGTTGAGCAGTACTTC. This translates into CASSSPMREVEQYF. The chain employs TRBV19 and TRBJ2-7; 8 bases are shared with TRBD2. The CDR3 loop spans 14 amino acids. Unmatched junction bases numbered 11, after V lost 6 bases and J lost 7 bases. Germline CDR1 and CDR2: LNHDA and SQIVND (reference sequence).

This clonotype has at least ten counts. The rearrangement joins TRBV20-1 to TRBJ2-4, with a weak D call TRBD2 (6 bases). The CDR3 totals 14 residues. The germline CDR1 and CDR2 sequences are DFQATT and SNEGSKA (reference sequence). V lost 6 bases to trimming and J lost 6 bases, with 18 bases between them. The CDR3 is CSAPAPAEGNIQYF. Written as DNA, the CDR3 is TGCAGTGCGCCGGCCCCCGCGGAGGGAAACATTCAGTACTTC.

This clonotype was seen ten or more times. This chain links TRBV10-3 with TRBJ1-6; tentative D call: TRBD1 (5 bases). V was clipped by 4 bases and J by 5 bases, with 12 bases between them. The CDR3 spans 15 residues. Germline V gives CDR1 ENHRY, CDR2 SYGVKD. CDR3 DNA: TGTGCCATCAGTGGACTGCAGGGAAATAATTCACCCCTCCACTTT. Translating it yields CAISGLQGNNSPLHF.

This clonotype has a count of ten or more. This chain uses TRBV6-1 with TRBJ1-2; TRBD1 is a possible D gene (5 bases). Germline CDR1 reads MNHNS; CDR2 reads SASEGT. V lost 5 bases and J 2 bases, leaving 12 bases between the germline ends. The CDR3 is 14 amino acids. CDR3 sequence reads: CASSPAGANYGYTF. Here the CDR3 DNA reads TGTGCCAGCAGTCCCGCCGGGGCCAACTATGGCTACACCTTC.

Comment on this clonotype: With a far larger clone one base away, a read error is the likely cause. This sequence joins TRBV6-8 and TRBJ2-6, with D tentatively TRBD1 or TRBD2 (6 bases each). This CDR3 has 17 residues. Germline V gene lookup returns CDR1 MNHGY and CDR2 SAAAGT. Trimming took 4 bases from V and 3 from J, leaving 16 bases between them. The CDR3 protein is CASSSPPGAHGANVLTF. The CDR3 nucleotides are TGTGCCAGCAGTTCTCCCCCGGGGGCTCATGGGGCCAACGTCCTGACTTTC.